This T cell receptor beta chain appears in the sequencing data of a study of tissue T cells after allogeneic stem cell transplantation. Study-wide background: Where cell numbers permitted, CD3+ T cells were sorted from preserved blood and marrow.

TCRdb's copy holds only in-frame clones and misses some; the assay was immunoSEQ multiplex PCR. The sample shows 25,000 or so clones, around 90% of them seen only once. As regards this clone: What it binds is unknown.

Study-level points and caveats: Within patients, tissue anatomy strongly shaped TCR repertoire composition. Blood and spleen captured only part of the tissue TCR repertoire.

This specimen consisted of blood, obtained before transplantation. This sequence originates from a male donor at least 60 years old who later had graft-versus-host disease after an allogeneic stem cell transplant.

The chain's CDR3 is CASSVEAGRTGELFF. DNA for the CDR3: TGTGCCAGCAGCGTAGAGGCGGGTCGAACCGGGGAGCTGTTTTTT. The rearrangement joins TRBV9 to TRBJ2-2, with D possibly being TRBD2 (5 bases). This CDR3 contains 15 residues. The V end was cut by 0 bases, the J end by 5 bases, with 11 bases between. Germline lookup yields CDR1 SGDLS and CDR2 YYNGEE. The full variable domain, with the rest looked up from reference TRBV9 and TRBJ2-2, is DSGVTQTPKHLITATGQRVTLRCSPRSGDLSVYWYQQSLDQGLQFLIQYYNGEERAKGNILERFSAQQFPDLHSELNLSSLELGDSALYFCASSVEAGRTGELFFGEGSRLTVL.